This is a list of T cell receptor beta chains from one sample in a study of cytomegalovirus exposure and HLA in healthy donors. This table comes from immunoSEQ multiplex PCR, and its TCRdb copy is limited to in-frame clones, with some not included. The sample records some 250,000 clones, roughly four fifths being singletons. The specimen was PBMCs. The origin of the receptors is a woman in her sixties in good health and CMV-seropositive. The CDR3 runs from the conserved cysteine through the conserved F or W. Fields, in order: V gene, CDR3 protein.

TRBV4-1 CASSHRGQGSTNEKLFF
TRBV19 CASSISVNTDTQYF
TRBV4-1 CASSQVRTGGYSNQPQHF
TRBV19 CASRSGYEQYF
TRBV5-1 CASSPRTSGNEQFF
TRBV27 CASSSRLAGGPYETGELFF
TRBV5-4 CASSLGTGYGYTF
TRBV9 CASSASGQIYNEQFF
TRBV9 CASSALSRGGGETQYF
TRBV10-3 CAISYRTSGVYNEQFF
TRBV9 CASTPRGSPTGGYTF
TRBV4-2 CASSQDAGGTDTQYF
TRBV28 CASSFPTGRNQPQHF
TRBV11-2 CASSPSGGNEQFF
TRBV6-5 CASSYHGRAFGEQFF
TRBV28 CASSSKPGTGSTEAFF
TRBV29-1 CSVSGIANTEAFF